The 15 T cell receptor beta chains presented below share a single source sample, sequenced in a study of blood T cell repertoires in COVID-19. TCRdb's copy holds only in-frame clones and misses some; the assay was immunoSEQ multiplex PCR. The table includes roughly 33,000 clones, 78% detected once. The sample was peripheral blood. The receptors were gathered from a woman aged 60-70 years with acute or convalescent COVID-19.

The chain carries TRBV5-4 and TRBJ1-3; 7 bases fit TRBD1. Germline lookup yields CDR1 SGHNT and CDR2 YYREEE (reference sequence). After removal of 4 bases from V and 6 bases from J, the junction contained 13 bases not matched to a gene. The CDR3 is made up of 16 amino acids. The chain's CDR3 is CASSLTDRDRANTIYF. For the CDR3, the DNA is TGTGCCAGCAGCCTGACGGATCGGGACAGAGCAAACACCATATATTTT.

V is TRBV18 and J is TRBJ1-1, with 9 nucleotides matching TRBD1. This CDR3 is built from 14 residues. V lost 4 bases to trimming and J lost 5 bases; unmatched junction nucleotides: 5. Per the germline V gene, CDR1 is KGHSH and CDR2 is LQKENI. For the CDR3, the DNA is TGTGCCAGCTCACTACAGGGGGCGGGAACTGAAGCTTTCTTT. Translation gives CASSLQGAGTEAFF.

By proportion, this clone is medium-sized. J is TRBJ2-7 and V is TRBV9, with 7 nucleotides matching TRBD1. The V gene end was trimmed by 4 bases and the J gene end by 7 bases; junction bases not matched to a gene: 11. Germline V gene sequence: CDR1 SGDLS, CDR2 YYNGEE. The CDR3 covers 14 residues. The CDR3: CASSQEGQSGEQYF. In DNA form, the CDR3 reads TGTGCCAGCAGCCAAGAGGGACAGTCTGGTGAGCAGTACTTC. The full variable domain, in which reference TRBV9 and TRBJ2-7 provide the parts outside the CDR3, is DSGVTQTPKHLITATGQRVTLRCSPRSGDLSVYWYQQSLDQGLQFLIQYYNGEERAKGNILERFSAQQFPDLHSELNLSSLELGDSALYFCASSQEGQSGEQYFGPGTRLTVT.

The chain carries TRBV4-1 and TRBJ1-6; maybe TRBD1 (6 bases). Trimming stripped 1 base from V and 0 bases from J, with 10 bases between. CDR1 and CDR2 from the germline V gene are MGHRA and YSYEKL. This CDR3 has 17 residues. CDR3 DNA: TGCGCCAGCAGCCAAGGAGGGACATACTCCTATAATTCACCCCTCCACTTT. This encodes CASSQGGTYSYNSPLHF.

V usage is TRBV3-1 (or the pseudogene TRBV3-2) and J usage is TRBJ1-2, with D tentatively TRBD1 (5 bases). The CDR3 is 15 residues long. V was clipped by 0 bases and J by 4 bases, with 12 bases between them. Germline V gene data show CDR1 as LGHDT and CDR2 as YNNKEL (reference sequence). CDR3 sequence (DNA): TGTGCCAGCAGCCAAGAAGGCACCGGGGGCTATGGCTACACCTTC. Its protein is CASSQEGTGGYGYTF.

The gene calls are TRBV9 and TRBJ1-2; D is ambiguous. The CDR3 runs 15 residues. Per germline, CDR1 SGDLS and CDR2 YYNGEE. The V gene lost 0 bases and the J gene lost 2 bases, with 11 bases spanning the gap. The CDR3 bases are TGTGCCAGCAGCGTAGCGTCGGGTTTAAACTATGGCTACACCTTC. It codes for CASSVASGLNYGYTF.

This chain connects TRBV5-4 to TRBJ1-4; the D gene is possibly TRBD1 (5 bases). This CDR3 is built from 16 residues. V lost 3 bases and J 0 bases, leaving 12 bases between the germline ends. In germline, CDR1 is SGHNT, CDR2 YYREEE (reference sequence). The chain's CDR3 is CASSSKTAPTNEKLFF. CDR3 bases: TGTGCCAGCAGCTCAAAGACAGCCCCAACTAATGAAAAACTGTTTTTT.

The CDR3 DNA sequence: TGCGCCAGCAGTGCCGACAGGGGCGTCGAGCAGTACTTC. This translates into CASSADRGVEQYF. This chain joins TRBV10-2 and TRBJ2-7; 8 nucleotides match TRBD1. The J segment lost 6 bases and the V segment lost 4 bases, leaving 5 bases of the junction unmatched. The CDR3 contains 13 residues. CDR1 is WSHSY, CDR2 SAAADI, per germline.

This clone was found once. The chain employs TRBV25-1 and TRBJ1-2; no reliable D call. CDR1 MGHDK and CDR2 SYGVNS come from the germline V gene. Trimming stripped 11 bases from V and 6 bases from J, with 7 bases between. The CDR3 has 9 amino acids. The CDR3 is CASGDGYTF. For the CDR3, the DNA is TGTGCCTCCGGAGATGGCTACACCTTC.

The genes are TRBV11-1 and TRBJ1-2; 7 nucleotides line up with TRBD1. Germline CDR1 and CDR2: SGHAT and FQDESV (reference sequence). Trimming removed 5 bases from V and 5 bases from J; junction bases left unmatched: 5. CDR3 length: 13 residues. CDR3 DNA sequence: TGTGCCAGCAGCCGATCAGGGGGGTATGGCTACACCTTC. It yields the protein CASSRSGGYGYTF.

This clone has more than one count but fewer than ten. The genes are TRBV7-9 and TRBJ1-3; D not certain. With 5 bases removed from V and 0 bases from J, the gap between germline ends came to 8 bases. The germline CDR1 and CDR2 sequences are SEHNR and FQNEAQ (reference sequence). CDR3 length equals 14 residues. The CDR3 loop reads CASSASVSGNTIYF. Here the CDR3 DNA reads TGTGCCAGCAGCGCTTCGGTCTCTGGAAACACCATATATTTT.

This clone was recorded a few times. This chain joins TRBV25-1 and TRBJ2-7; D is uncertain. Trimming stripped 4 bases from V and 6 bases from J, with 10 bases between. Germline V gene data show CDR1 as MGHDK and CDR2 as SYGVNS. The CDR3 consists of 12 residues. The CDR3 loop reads CASSGLRPEQYF. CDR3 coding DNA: TGTGCCAGCAGTGGTCTGAGGCCCGAGCAGTACTTC.

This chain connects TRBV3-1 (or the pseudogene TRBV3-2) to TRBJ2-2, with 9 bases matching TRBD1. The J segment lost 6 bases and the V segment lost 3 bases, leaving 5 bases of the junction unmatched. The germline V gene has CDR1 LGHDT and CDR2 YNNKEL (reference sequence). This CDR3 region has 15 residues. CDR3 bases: TGTGCCAGCAGCCACCTGACAGGGGGGCCCGGGGAGCTGTTTTTT. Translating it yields CASSHLTGGPGELFF.

DNA for the CDR3: TGTGCCAGCAGGGGACTAGCGGGGGTAGCTGAGACCCAGTACTTC. As protein: CASRGLAGVAETQYF. This chain joins TRBV5-6 and TRBJ2-5, with TRBD2 matching 14 bases. V trimming: 5 bases; J trimming: 5 bases; junction bases outside the gene matches: 5. The germline V gene has CDR1 SGHDT and CDR2 YYEEEE. The CDR3 consists of 15 residues.

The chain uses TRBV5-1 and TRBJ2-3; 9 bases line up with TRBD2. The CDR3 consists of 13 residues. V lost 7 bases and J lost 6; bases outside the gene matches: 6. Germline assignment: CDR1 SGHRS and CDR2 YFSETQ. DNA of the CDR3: TGCGCCAGCCGAATAGCGGGGGCGGATACGCAGTATTTT. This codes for CASRIAGADTQYF.